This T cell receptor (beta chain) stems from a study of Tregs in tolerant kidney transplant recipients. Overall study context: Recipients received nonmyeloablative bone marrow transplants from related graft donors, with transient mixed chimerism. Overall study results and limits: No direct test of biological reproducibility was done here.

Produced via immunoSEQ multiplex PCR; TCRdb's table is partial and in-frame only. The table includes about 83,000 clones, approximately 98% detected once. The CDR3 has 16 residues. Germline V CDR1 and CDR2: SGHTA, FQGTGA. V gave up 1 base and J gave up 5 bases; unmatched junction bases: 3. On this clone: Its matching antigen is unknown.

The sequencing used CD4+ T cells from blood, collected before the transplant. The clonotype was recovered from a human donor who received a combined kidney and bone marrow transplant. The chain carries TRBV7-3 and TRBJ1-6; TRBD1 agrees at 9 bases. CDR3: CASSLMGTGNNSPLHF. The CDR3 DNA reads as TGTGCCAGCAGCTTAATGGGGACAGGGAATAATTCACCCCTCCACTTT.